Below are 9 T cell receptor beta chains sequenced from a single sample in a study of T-cell reconstitution after alpha-beta-depleted transplantation in children. Construction of the TCRbeta library involved unique molecular identifiers. Each CDR3 protein is one row after TCRdb ran MiXCR on the PCR reads. This table holds 97,000 or so distinct CDR3 sequences, approximately 8% found once. The specimen comprised PBMCs, sampled before TCRalphabeta/CD19-depleted stem cell transplant. The receptors shown here come from a boy aged 2 to 10 with acute lymphoblastic leukemia, due to receive a stem cell transplant.

The rearrangement joins TRBV10-2 to TRBJ1-5, with a weak D call TRBD1 (6 bases). Trimming cost V 5 bases and J 0 bases, with 14 bases left between them. Germline-derived CDR1 and CDR2 are WSHSY and SAAADI. CDR3 length equals 16 residues. CDR3 bases: TGCGCCAGCAGTCAGGGGACGGTCTATAGCAATCAGCCCCAGCATTTT. Amino acid sequence: CASSQGTVYSNQPQHF.

As for this clonotype: No DNA is shown, since the ends of the CDR3 on it are uncertain; the CDR3 is the one TCRdb lists. The chain couples TRBV3-1 to TRBJ2-1; TRBD2 is the table's D call, not checked against the DNA. Germline loops: CDR1 LGHDT, CDR2 YNNKEL (reference sequence). A total of 14 residues make up the CDR3, ends included. The CDR3 loop reads CATSQKVGGGAFLF.

Many counts were recorded for this clonotype. J is TRBJ2-2 and V is TRBV7-9; D remains unclear. The CDR3 consists of 13 residues. The ends were cut back, 5 bases at V and 4 bases at J, with 8 bases in the middle. Germline V CDR1 and CDR2: SEHNR, FQNEAQ (reference sequence). CDR3 residues: CASSRGPTGELFF. The CDR3 nucleotides are TGTGCCAGCAGCCGCGGACCCACCGGGGAGCTGTTTTTT.

This clonotype was counted between two and nine times. V usage is TRBV25-1 and J usage is TRBJ2-7; 7 bases agree with TRBD1. CDR1 MGHDK and CDR2 SYGVNS come from the germline V gene. The V and J ends lost 4 bases and 3 bases, in that order; junction bases with no gene match: 9. The CDR3 totals 15 residues. For the CDR3, the DNA is TGTGCCAGCAGTGCGGGACAGAGATTTAACTACGAGCAGTACTTC. This sequence encodes CASSAGQRFNYEQYF.

The sample holds many counts of this clonotype. The DNA for the CDR3 is TGTGCCAGCAGTGAACCCGGCTATGAGCAGTTCTTC. This codes for CASSEPGYEQFF. The chain is built from TRBV6-1 and TRBJ2-1; D call uncertain. Germline V gene lookup returns CDR1 MNHNS and CDR2 SASEGT. The CDR3 spans 12 residues. Trimming cost V 2 bases and J 8 bases, with 7 bases left between them.

This clonotype was seen many times. J is TRBJ2-1 and V is TRBV2, with 9 bases identical to TRBD2. The V gene's germline CDR1 is SNHLY and CDR2 FYNNEI. With 5 bases clipped from V and 1 base from J, the junction kept 6 bases outside the gene matches. The CDR3 totals 16 residues. The CDR3: CASSSATSGSYNEQFF. CDR3 DNA: TGTGCCAGCAGTTCTGCTACTAGCGGGTCCTACAATGAGCAGTTCTTC. Drawing the rest from reference TRBV2 and TRBJ2-1, the complete variable domain is EPEVTQTPSHQVTQMGQEVILRCVPISNHLYFYWYRQILGQKVEFLVSFYNNEISEKSEIFDDQFSVERPDGSNFTLKIRSTKLEDSAMYFCASSSATSGSYNEQFFGPGTRLTVL.

This clonotype was counted a few times. Sequence at one end of the junction differs from germline and may be a read error. The chain is built from TRBV7-7 and TRBJ2-5, with 13 bases that match TRBD2. The CDR3 covers 16 residues. CDR1 and CDR2 (germline): SSHAT, FNYEAQ (reference sequence). CDR3 sequence (DNA): TGTGCTAGCAGCTTCGGGACTAGCGGGGCCGGAGAGACCCAGTACTTC. This gives the protein CASSFGTSGAGETQYF.

This clonotype was recorded many times. The rearrangement joins TRBV4-2 to TRBJ1-3; a weak D match, TRBD1 (6 bases). Trimming cost V 3 bases and J 5 bases, with 14 bases left between them. Looked up from germline, CDR1 is LGHNA and CDR2 is YNFKEQ. The CDR3 totals 15 residues. CDR3 residues: CASSQDSFSRNTIYF. CDR3 bases: TGTGCCAGCAGCCAGGACAGCTTCTCCCGAAACACCATATATTTT.

This clonotype was seen many times. V usage is TRBV6-4 and J usage is TRBJ2-1; 7 bases map to TRBD1. The junction had 10 bases not matched to a gene; V was cut back by 0 bases and J by 8 bases. Germline V gene sequence: CDR1 MRHNA, CDR2 SNTAGT. This CDR3 has 16 amino acids. CDR3 amino acids: CASSDSKGGQVDEQFF. The CDR3 coding sequence is TGTGCCAGCAGTGACTCAAAAGGGGGCCAGGTGGATGAGCAGTTCTTC.